The 5 T cell receptor beta chains given below trace back to one sample, sequenced in a study of blood T cell repertoires in COVID-19. Measured with immunoSEQ multiplex PCR; TCRdb has only the in-frame clones, and not every one. This repertoire shows approximately 63,000 clones, 87% found once; its top ten account for 4% to 6%. The sequencing input was peripheral blood. The origin of the receptors is a man older than 75 in a cohort sampled during active COVID-19.

This chain connects TRBV7-2 to TRBJ1-6; 8 bases are a match to TRBD1. The J segment lost 8 bases and the V segment lost 2 bases, leaving 11 bases of the junction unmatched. Germline CDR1 is SGHTA and CDR2 is FQGNSA. CDR3 length equals 17 residues. Written as DNA, the CDR3 is TGTGCCAGCAGCTTAAATAGGGGGGGACAGGATTATTCACCCCTCCACTTT. Protein sequence: CASSLNRGGQDYSPLHF.

The chain recombines TRBV27 with TRBJ1-6; 9 positions agree with TRBD1. The V gene's germline CDR1 is MNHEY and CDR2 SMNVEV (reference sequence). V shed 4 bases, J shed 9 bases, and the junction held 7 bases outside the gene matches. CDR3 size: 15 residues. The CDR3 loop reads CASSSTGGLGSPLHF. The CDR3 nucleotides are TGTGCCAGCAGTTCGACAGGGGGATTAGGTTCACCCCTCCACTTT.

The genes are TRBV5-1 and TRBJ2-3, with 7 bases matching TRBD2. This CDR3 contains 17 residues. Germline V gene lookup returns CDR1 SGHRS and CDR2 YFSETQ. V lost 0 bases, J lost 1 base, and 8 bases stayed unmatched. In nucleotides, the CDR3 is TGCGCCAGCAGCTTGGCCTCGTGGGAGGGTCGCACAGATACGCAGTATTTT. Its translation is CASSLASWEGRTDTQYF.

The V gene is TRBV3-1 (or the pseudogene TRBV3-2), the J gene TRBJ1-4; 11 positions agree with TRBD1. V shed 2 bases, J shed 6 bases, and the junction held 8 bases outside the gene matches. The CDR3 length is 17 residues. Per germline, CDR1 LGHDT and CDR2 YNNKEL (reference sequence). The CDR3, as DNA: TGTGCCAGCAGCCAATTTGGACAGGGGGCGCGAGATGAAAAACTGTTTTTT. Its translation is CASSQFGQGARDEKLFF.

V is TRBV19 and J is TRBJ1-5; possibly TRBD1 for D (6 bases). Trimming took 7 bases from V and 7 from J, leaving 14 bases between them. The CDR3 contains 13 residues. Per the germline V gene, CDR1 is LNHDA and CDR2 is SQIVND (reference sequence). This chain's CDR3 is CASNQGSVQPQHF. Written as DNA, the CDR3 is TGTGCCAGTAATCAGGGGTCGGTACAGCCCCAGCATTTT.